This T cell receptor beta chain originates from a study of shared clonotypes between healthy human individuals. Whole-study results and caveats: Tissues were not sampled, only blood, and their repertoires likely differ. Read depth was anticipated to influence clonotype sharing among donors.

Trimming removed 3 bases from V and 5 bases from J, with 11 bases in between. This CDR3 spans 13 amino acids. CDR1 and CDR2 from the germline V gene are MDHEN and SYDVKM. Genomic DNA from each subset was divided evenly over several immunoSEQ plates. Sequencing was performed with immunoSEQ multiplex PCR; in TCRdb, only in-frame clones are kept and a portion is missing. The sample records fewer than 600,000 clones, more than 70% being singletons. In the case of this clone: What it binds is not known.

The sample taken for sequencing was PBMCs. The chain combines TRBV28 with TRBJ2-7; a possible D gene is TRBD1 (5 bases). The source is a woman aged 40-49 years in good health. Some clones in this sample may be carry-over from other donors' samples. In DNA form, the CDR3 reads TGTGCCAGCAGTTTTCAGGGCATTCACGAGCAGTACTTC. This gives the protein CASSFQGIHEQYF.